This T cell receptor beta chain was sequenced during a study of T cell responses to AZD1222 COVID-19 vaccine (dated by TCRdb to 2020 to 2022). For context, the study as a whole: Because spike-specific TCR depth and breadth did not differ between the two schedules, AZD1222 recipients who got a second dose at roughly 4 weeks were pooled with those who got a second dose at roughly 12 weeks. TCR sequencing covered some 240 trial participants: roughly 200 given two doses of AZD1222 and about 26 given two doses of MenACWY control vaccine. Trial participants were enrolled into age subgroups of 18-55, 56-69 and 70-plus years, which contained 148, 28 and 57 TCR-sequenced participants, respectively.

The CDR3 regions of human TCRbeta chains were subjected to immunosequencing. The source study handled its data this way. TCRs in the repertoires were matched against a reference library of SARS-CoV-2-specific TCRs that had been generated with the MIRA antigen-specificity platform. Breadth was defined as the fraction of unique TCRs that were SARS-CoV-2-associated, and depth was defined as the fraction of total T cells that were SARS-CoV-2-associated. Using the MIRA data, each spike-specific TCR was mapped to the spike region that the TCR reacts to and placed in a CD4 or CD8 class. Log10-transformed breadth and depth values were compared by one-way ANOVA with Sidak's multiple comparisons tests. TCRdb took this table from immuneACCESS and kept in-frame rearrangements with V and J called. Such tables lack part of the clones; where checked against another copy, unresolved V genes explain under half of the gap, and the rest is unexplained. From that table come the V and J calls and clone size; the DNA was used to work out D and trimming. In all, the sample holds 70,000 or so clones, and around nine tenths of those were seen once. The top ten clones comprise 20% to 30% of the sample.

CDR1 SGHRS and CDR2 YFSETQ are derived from the germline V gene. The junction shows trimming of 6 bases on V and 0 bases on J, plus 10 bases between the germline ends. The CDR3, from cysteine to phenylalanine, totals 15 residues. Of the read, only the CDR3 DNA is kept; its 45 bases are in frame from base 1. Reading the label with the study, this specimen's time point is: baseline before first vaccination. Vaccinee samples came from UK trials COV001 and COV002, including a single-blind randomized controlled phase 2/3 trial of AZD1222 (ChAdOx1 nCoV-19) in healthy adults. For TCRbeta chain sequencing, PBMC samples from trial participants were taken at day 0 and at day 28 after the second dose. A note on this clone: No cognate antigen has been identified for it. No base-level quality is on record; no much larger clone is a single base apart.

Overall results and qualifications from the work: Most participants were white British and females outnumbered males, and the authors suggested that clonal diversity may have been underestimated. Conclusions about previously exposed vaccinees were limited because only a handful of AZD1222 recipients were SARS-CoV-2 seropositive at baseline. Spike-specific TCR breadth and depth rose significantly after two AZD1222 doses compared with day 0 and with MenACWY recipients. The 56-69-year group was small, and its depth increase did not reach significance, likely because of low power. Vaccine-associated CD4 TCRs spanned the whole spike protein, with dominant responses in regions 160-218 and 743-854. No day 14 peak-response samples were available, so repertoires were characterized only after the peak T cell response. Reportedly, almost half of the unique spike-specific TCRs recognized epitopes lying outside the regions that are mutated in the B.1.351 and B.1.1.7 variants.

The specimen was peripheral blood, collected on day 0 of AZD1222 vaccination. The sequence was collected from an adult in good health. The rearranged chain carries TRBV5-1 and TRBJ1-6; TRBD1 might be the D gene, on 5 matching bases. The CDR3 protein: CASTSGGSYNSPLHF. The nucleotide sequence is given as TGCGCCAGCACCTCGGGGGGCTCCTATAATTCACCCCTCCACTTT.